A selection of T cell receptor beta chains follows, all from one sample in a study of blood T cell repertoires in COVID-19. Clones were sequenced by immunoSEQ multiplex PCR, and TCRdb holds only the in-frame ones, with some missing. The sample yields fewer than 75,000 clones, approximately 87% seen once. The specimen sequenced was peripheral blood. Receptor source: a man in his fifties or sixties with active or convalescent COVID-19. CDR3s include the opening cysteine and the closing phenylalanine or tryptophan. Each record gives: clone size, V gene, D gene, J gene, CDR3 DNA, CDR3 protein. D genes are given only for firm matches. Clone size is not always given. Where it is, it says once, few, many or a class for expanded clones.

few	TRBV7-2	TRBD1	TRBJ1-2	TGTGCCAGCAGCTTGCGACCGACAGGGCCAGGGGAAACTAACTATGGCTACACCTTC	CASSLRPTGPGETNYGYTF
-	TRBV5-1	-	TRBJ1-1	TGCGCCAGCAGCTTGGCCAGGGTGGGGATGAACACTGAAGCTTTCTTT	CASSLARVGMNTEAFF
-	TRBV28	-	TRBJ1-2	TGTGCCAGCAGTAGATCCCCAGAAATATATGGCTACACCTTC	CASSRSPEIYGYTF
-	TRBV10-1	-	TRBJ2-1	TGCGCCAGCAGTGGAGCCGGGACACAGAGTTTCTACAATGAGCAGTTCTTC	CASSGAGTQSFYNEQFF
-	TRBV18	-	TRBJ1-1	TGTGCCAGCTCACCATCGACAGGGAACACTGAAGCTTTCTTT	CASSPSTGNTEAFF
-	TRBV11-2	TRBD1	TRBJ2-7	TGTGCCAGCAGCTTGCGGGACAGGGGAGGATACGAGCAGTACTTC	CASSLRDRGGYEQYF
-	TRBV6-6	TRBD1	TRBJ2-5	TGTGCCAGCAGCGGGACAGCCCAAGAGACCCAGTACTTC	CASSGTAQETQYF
-	TRBV6-5	-	TRBJ1-1	TGTGCCAGCAGCTTATCAGGGGCAGGCACTGAAGCTTTCTTT	CASSLSGAGTEAFF
once	TRBV10-3	TRBD1	TRBJ2-7	TGTGCCATCAGTGAGCGGACAGGGGGCTTGTACGAGCAGTACTTC	CAISERTGGLYEQYF
-	TRBV7-2	-	TRBJ2-5	TGTGCCAGCAGCCCCCAGGAGAGCGGGACCCAGTACTTC	CASSPQESGTQYF
-	TRBV28	-	TRBJ2-7	TGTGCCAGCAGGGCCGACAGAGCCTACGAGCAGTACTTC	CASRADRAYEQYF
-	TRBV18	-	TRBJ1-1	TGTGCCAGCTCACGTCAGGTAGACATGAACACTGAAGCTTTCTTT	CASSRQVDMNTEAFF
-	TRBV11-2	-	TRBJ2-3	TGTGCCAGCAGACATTGGACTAGCACAGATACGCAGTATTTT	CASRHWTSTDTQYF
-	TRBV7-3	TRBD1	TRBJ2-1	TGTGCCAGCAGTCTCAGGGGGACCACCTACAATGAGCAGTTCTTC	CASSLRGTTYNEQFF
-	TRBV7-6	-	TRBJ2-3	TGTGCCAGCAGCCCCACCGGGACTTTTAGTCCCGTTACTGAGCCAGATACGCAGTATTTT	CASSPTGTFSPVTEPDTQYF
-	TRBV6-5	TRBD1	TRBJ1-3	TGTGCCAGCAGTAAGGACAGGGGATACGGAAACACCATATATTTT	CASSKDRGYGNTIYF
-	TRBV2	-	TRBJ2-2	TGTGCCAGCAGTACTTGGAGCGGATACACCGGGGAGCTGTTTTTT	CASSTWSGYTGELFF
-	TRBV5-1	-	TRBJ1-5	TGCGCCAGCAGCCTACTCAGCGGTCAGCCCCAGCATTTT	CASSLLSGQPQHF
-	TRBV6-5	TRBD2	TRBJ2-5	TGTGCCAGCACCCTAGCGGGAGGGCCCACAGAGACCCAGTACTTC	CASTLAGGPTETQYF
once	TRBV6-1	-	TRBJ1-2	TGTGCCAGCAGTGAACAAGGCGGGTATGGCTACACCTTC	CASSEQGGYGYTF
-	TRBV5-6	-	TRBJ1-1	TGTGCCAGCAGCTGGGCTCCAACTGAAGCTTTCTTT	CASSWAPTEAFF
-	TRBV6-5	TRBD1	TRBJ2-1	TGTGCCAGCAGTTTACAGGGGTCCTACAATGAGCAGTTCTTC	CASSLQGSYNEQFF
-	TRBV19	-	TRBJ2-7	TGTGCCAGTAGTCTCCTTATGGGCCCCGAGCAGTACTTC	CASSLLMGPEQYF
-	TRBV7-2	TRBD1	TRBJ1-6	TGTGCCAGCAGCTTAGTCCCGACAGGGGTAAATAATTCACCCCTCCACTTT	CASSLVPTGVNNSPLHF
-	TRBV15	-	TRBJ2-7	TGTGCCACCAGCAGAGTAAACGGTCCCAGACTCTACGAGCAGTACTTC	CATSRVNGPRLYEQYF
-	TRBV10-1	TRBD1	TRBJ2-5	TGCGCCAGCAGTTGGACAGGGGAATTCGAGACCCAGTACTTC	CASSWTGEFETQYF
once	TRBV4-1	-	TRBJ1-1	TGCGCCAGCAGCCAGCCCACAGGGTTTACTGAAGCTTTCTTT	CASSQPTGFTEAFF
-	TRBV6-5	TRBD1	TRBJ1-4	TGTGCCAGCAGCCGCGGACAGGCGGTTGAAAAACTGTTTTTT	CASSRGQAVEKLFF
-	TRBV19	TRBD1	TRBJ1-2	TGTGCCAGTAGTATAGCCTATTCGGGACAGGGAAATGGCTACACCTTC	CASSIAYSGQGNGYTF
-	TRBV7-9	-	TRBJ1-2	TGTGCCAGCAGCTCACAACAGGGAGGCGGGGGTGGCTACACCTTC	CASSSQQGGGGGYTF
-	TRBV19	TRBD1	TRBJ1-1	TGTGCCAGCGGACAGGGGGCGAGTACTGAAGCTTTCTTT	CASGQGASTEAFF
-	TRBV6-5	TRBD1	TRBJ1-2	TGTGCCAGCAGTTACTCGATTCAGGGACAGAGTGGCTACACCTTC	CASSYSIQGQSGYTF
-	TRBV9	TRBD1	TRBJ1-2	TGTGCCAGCAGCGTAGGGGGACAGCCGTTAGGCTACACCTTC	CASSVGGQPLGYTF
-	TRBV3-1/TRBV3-2	-	TRBJ1-6	TGTGCCAGCAGCCAAGATAGGGGGAATCGAAATTCACCCCTCCACTTT	CASSQDRGNRNSPLHF
-	TRBV19	TRBD1	TRBJ1-4	TGTGCCAGTAGTAACAACAGGGGAGATGAAAAACTGTTTTTT	CASSNNRGDEKLFF
-	TRBV7-9	-	TRBJ2-7	TGTGCCAGCAGCTTAAAAAGCGGCCAGTTCTACGAGCAGTACTTC	CASSLKSGQFYEQYF
-	TRBV27	-	TRBJ1-3	TGTGCCAGCAGTTTGGGCAGGGCGGGAAACACCATATATTTT	CASSLGRAGNTIYF
-	TRBV20-1	-	TRBJ1-2	TGCAGTGCCGTACCGGGGGGGTCGACCTTC	CSAVPGGSTF
-	TRBV7-8	-	TRBJ1-4	TGTGCCAGCAGCACCTCGGGAGGGGGAATGAAAATACTGTTTTTT	CASSTSGGGMKILFF
-	TRBV19	TRBD1	TRBJ2-5	TGTGCCAGTAGTCTCCTTCCGGGACAGGGCTCAGAGACCCAGTACTTC	CASSLLPGQGSETQYF
-	TRBV18	-	TRBJ1-6	TGTGCCAGCTCACCTCCTATTGCGGGGAACACCTATAATTCACCCCTCCACTTT	CASSPPIAGNTYNSPLHF
-	TRBV9	-	TRBJ2-2	TGTGCCAGCAGCTCAGGGACACTGAACACCGGGGAGCTGTTTTTT	CASSSGTLNTGELFF
-	TRBV11-2	TRBD2	TRBJ2-1	TGTGCCAGCAGCTCAAGACTAGCGCACAATGAGCAGTTCTTC	CASSSRLAHNEQFF
few	TRBV14	TRBD1	TRBJ1-1	TGTGCCAGCAGCCCCCGACAGGGCTTTTTTGAAGCTTTCTTT	CASSPRQGFFEAFF
-	TRBV6-5	TRBD1	TRBJ2-7	TGTGCCAGCAGTTACAGGGGGCCCTCCTACGAGCAGTACTTC	CASSYRGPSYEQYF